Listed below are T cell receptor beta chains from one sample, sequenced in a study of shared clonotypes between healthy human individuals. Profiling relied on immunoSEQ multiplex PCR, and the TCRdb table lists in-frame clones only, not all of them. This sample has about a million clones; approximately 68% occur once, and the top ten carry about 1.5%. The sequenced material came from memory CD4+ T cells sorted from blood. These receptors were taken from a man aged 18 to 29 in good health. Both conserved end residues are part of each CDR3. Not all rows give a size; the values are once, few, many and, for expanded clones, a class.

>TRBJ1-3|NA|TRBV18
CASSPPGQRSSGNTIYF
>TRBJ2-3|NA|TRBV5-4
CASSFRLAASTDTQYF
>TRBJ2-7|NA|TRBV5-6
CASSYQDRVSTYEQYF
>TRBJ1-5|NA|TRBV2
CASRGTADQPQHF
>TRBJ2-7|NA|TRBV10-1
CASIGGSYEQYF
>TRBJ2-5|once|TRBV9
CASSVSKGGDPLVETQYF
>TRBJ1-1|NA|TRBV29-1
CSVGGGVTEAFF
>TRBJ1-1|NA|TRBV19
CASSWQGYTEAFF
>TRBJ2-3|once|TRBV10-1
CASSPGGVKDTQYF
>TRBJ2-1|NA|TRBV10-1
CASSDPFARGGYNEQFF
>TRBJ2-1|once|TRBV6-5
CASISTGANEQFF
>TRBJ2-7|NA|TRBV10-3
CAINGGGNYEQYF
>TRBJ2-1|NA|TRBV9
CASSVDGRGIGEQFF
>TRBJ1-5|few|TRBV9
CASSGTGGQPQHF